The source of this T cell receptor (beta chain) is a study of cytomegalovirus exposure and HLA in healthy donors. Though nominally healthy at sampling, donors likely had unrecorded immune exposures. Study observations and caveats: For cytomegalovirus status, the classifier reportedly gave diagnoses with high specificity and sensitivity.

PCR employed 60 Vbeta and 13 Jbeta primers. Produced via immunoSEQ multiplex PCR; TCRdb's table is partial and in-frame only. Among fewer than 110,000 clones, under 85% were seen once, and the ten largest hold 1.5% to 2%. About this clone itself: The antigen is undetermined.

There are 15 residues in the CDR3. Looked up from germline, CDR1 is SNHLY and CDR2 is FYNNEI. Germline trimming cut 3 bases from V and 4 bases from J; bases unmatched to any gene: 7. The TCR comes from a woman aged 40 to 50 in good health and CMV-seronegative. The sample consisted of PBMCs. This chain uses TRBV2 with TRBJ1-2; 8 bases are shared with TRBD1. The CDR3 is CASSDWQGAPYGYTF. CDR3 DNA sequence: TGTGCCAGCAGTGATTGGCAGGGGGCCCCCTATGGCTACACCTTC. Full variable domain (rest looked up from reference TRBV2 and TRBJ1-2): EPEVTQTPSHQVTQMGQEVILRCVPISNHLYFYWYRQILGQKVEFLVSFYNNEISEKSEIFDDQFSVERPDGSNFTLKIRSTKLEDSAMYFCASSDWQGAPYGYTFGSGTRLTVV.